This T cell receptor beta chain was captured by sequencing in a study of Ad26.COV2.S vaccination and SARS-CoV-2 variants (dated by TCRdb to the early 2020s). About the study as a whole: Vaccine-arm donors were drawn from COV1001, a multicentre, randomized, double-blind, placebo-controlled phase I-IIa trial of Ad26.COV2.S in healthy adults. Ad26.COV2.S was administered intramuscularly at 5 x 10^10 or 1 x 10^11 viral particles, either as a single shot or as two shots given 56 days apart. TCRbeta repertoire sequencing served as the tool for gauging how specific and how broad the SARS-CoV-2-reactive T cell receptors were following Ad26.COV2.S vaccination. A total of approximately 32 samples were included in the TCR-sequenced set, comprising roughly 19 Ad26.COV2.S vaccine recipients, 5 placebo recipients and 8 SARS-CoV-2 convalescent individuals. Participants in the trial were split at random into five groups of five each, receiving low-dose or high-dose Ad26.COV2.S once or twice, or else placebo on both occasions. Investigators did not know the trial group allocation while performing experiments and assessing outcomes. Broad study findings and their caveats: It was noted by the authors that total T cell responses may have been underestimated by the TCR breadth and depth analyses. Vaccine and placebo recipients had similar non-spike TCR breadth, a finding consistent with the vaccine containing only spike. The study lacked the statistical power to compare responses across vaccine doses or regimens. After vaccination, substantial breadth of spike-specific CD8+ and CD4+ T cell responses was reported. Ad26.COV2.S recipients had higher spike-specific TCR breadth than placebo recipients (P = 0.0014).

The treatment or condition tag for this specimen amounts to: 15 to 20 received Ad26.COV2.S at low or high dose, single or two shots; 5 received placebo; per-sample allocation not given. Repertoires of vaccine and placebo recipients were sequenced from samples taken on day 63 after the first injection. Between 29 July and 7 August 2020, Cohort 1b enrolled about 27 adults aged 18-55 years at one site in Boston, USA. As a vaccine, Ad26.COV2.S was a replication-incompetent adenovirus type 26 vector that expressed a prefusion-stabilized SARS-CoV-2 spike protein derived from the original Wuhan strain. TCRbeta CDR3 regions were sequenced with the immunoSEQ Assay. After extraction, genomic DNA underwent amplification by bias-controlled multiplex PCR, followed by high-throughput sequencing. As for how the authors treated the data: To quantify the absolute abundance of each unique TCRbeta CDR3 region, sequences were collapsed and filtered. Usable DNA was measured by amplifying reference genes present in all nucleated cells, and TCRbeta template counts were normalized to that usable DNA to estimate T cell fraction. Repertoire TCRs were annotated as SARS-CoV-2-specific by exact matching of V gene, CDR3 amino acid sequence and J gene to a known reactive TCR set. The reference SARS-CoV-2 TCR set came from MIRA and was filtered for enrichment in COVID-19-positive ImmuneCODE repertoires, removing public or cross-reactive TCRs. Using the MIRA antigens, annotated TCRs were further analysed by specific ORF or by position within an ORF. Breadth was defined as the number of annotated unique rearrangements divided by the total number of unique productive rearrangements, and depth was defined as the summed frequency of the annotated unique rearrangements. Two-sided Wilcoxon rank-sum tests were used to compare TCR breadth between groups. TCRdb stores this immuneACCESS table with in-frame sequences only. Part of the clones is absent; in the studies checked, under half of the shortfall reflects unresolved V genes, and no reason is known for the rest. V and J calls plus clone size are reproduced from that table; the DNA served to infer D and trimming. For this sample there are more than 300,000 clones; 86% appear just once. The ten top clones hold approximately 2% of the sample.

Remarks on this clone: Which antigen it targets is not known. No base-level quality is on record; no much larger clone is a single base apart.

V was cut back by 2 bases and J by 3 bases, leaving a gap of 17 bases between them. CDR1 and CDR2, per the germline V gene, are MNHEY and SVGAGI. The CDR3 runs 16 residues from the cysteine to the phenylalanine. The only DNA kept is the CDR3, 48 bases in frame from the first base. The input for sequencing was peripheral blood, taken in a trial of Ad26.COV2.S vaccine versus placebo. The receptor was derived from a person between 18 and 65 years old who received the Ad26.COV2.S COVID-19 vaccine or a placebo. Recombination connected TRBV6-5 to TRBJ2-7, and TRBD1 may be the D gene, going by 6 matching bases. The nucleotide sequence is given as TGTGCCAGCAGTTACCCCCGGACAGTCGGGGTCTACGAGCAGTACTTC. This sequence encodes CASSYPRTVGVYEQYF.